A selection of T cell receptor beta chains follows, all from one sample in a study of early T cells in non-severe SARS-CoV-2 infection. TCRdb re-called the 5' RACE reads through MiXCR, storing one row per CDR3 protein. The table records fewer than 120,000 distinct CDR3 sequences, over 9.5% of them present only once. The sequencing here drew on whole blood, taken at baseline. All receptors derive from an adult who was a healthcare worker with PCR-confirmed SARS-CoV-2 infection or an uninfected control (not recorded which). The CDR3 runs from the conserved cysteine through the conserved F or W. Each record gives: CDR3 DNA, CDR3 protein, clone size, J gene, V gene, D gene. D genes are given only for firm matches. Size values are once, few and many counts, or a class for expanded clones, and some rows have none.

cdr3_nt: TGTGCCAGCAGCGGGACAGACAATCAGCCCCAGCATTTT
cdr3_aa: CASSGTDNQPQHF
clone_size: once
j_call: TRBJ1-5
v_call: TRBV28
d_call: TRBD1

cdr3_nt: TGTGCCTGGGGGGGACGCCGATTT
cdr3_aa: CAWGGRRF
clone_size: .
j_call: TRBJ1-1
v_call: TRBV30
d_call: .

cdr3_nt: TGCAGTGCTAGAGATCCGACAAGAGCCAACGTCCTGACTTTC
cdr3_aa: CSARDPTRANVLTF
clone_size: few
j_call: TRBJ2-6
v_call: TRBV20-1
d_call: .

cdr3_nt: TGTGCCAGCAGCACCTTTGGTGAGCAGTTCTTC
cdr3_aa: CASSTFGEQFF
clone_size: many
j_call: TRBJ2-1
v_call: TRBV11-2
d_call: .

cdr3_nt: TGTGCCAGCGCCAGTGGGGCCAACAATGAGCAGTTCTTC
cdr3_aa: CASASGANNEQFF
clone_size: few
j_call: TRBJ2-1
v_call: TRBV6-5
d_call: .

cdr3_nt: TGCAGCGTTGAACGGGGAAGCAAAAACATTCAGTACTTC
cdr3_aa: CSVERGSKNIQYF
clone_size: .
j_call: TRBJ2-4
v_call: TRBV29-1
d_call: .

cdr3_nt: TGCAGCGTTGAGACAGGAGCCCCGGGGACCCAGTACTTC
cdr3_aa: CSVETGAPGTQYF
clone_size: .
j_call: TRBJ2-5
v_call: TRBV29-1
d_call: .

cdr3_nt: TGCAGTGCCGCGGGGGCGGGAGTATTGTACGAGCAGTACTTC
cdr3_aa: CSAAGAGVLYEQYF
clone_size: few
j_call: TRBJ2-7
v_call: TRBV20-1
d_call: .

cdr3_nt: TGTGCCAGTAGTGCCGGACAGCCTATTTATCAGCCCCAGCATTTT
cdr3_aa: CASSAGQPIYQPQHF
clone_size: .
j_call: TRBJ1-5
v_call: TRBV19
d_call: .

cdr3_nt: TGCGCCAGCAGCTTGGTGACCGCTAACTATGGCTACACCTTC
cdr3_aa: CASSLVTANYGYTF
clone_size: .
j_call: TRBJ1-2
v_call: TRBV5-1
d_call: .

cdr3_nt: TGTGCCAGCATCCGCAGGGTAGTGGGTATTGGAAACACCATATATTTT
cdr3_aa: CASIRRVVGIGNTIYF
clone_size: few
j_call: TRBJ1-3
v_call: TRBV6-1
d_call: .

cdr3_nt: TGTGCCAGCAGCTTAGCTAGCGGGGGGGCCCCTGAGCAGTTCTTC
cdr3_aa: CASSLASGGAPEQFF
clone_size: .
j_call: TRBJ2-1
v_call: TRBV11-2
d_call: TRBD2

cdr3_nt: TGTGCCAGCAGCCGCCAACACCGACCGCGAATGAACACTGAAGCTTTCTTT
cdr3_aa: CASSRQHRPRMNTEAFF
clone_size: .
j_call: TRBJ1-1
v_call: TRBV3-1
d_call: .

cdr3_nt: TGTGCCGCGCGGGTTCTGCCCACTGAAGCTTTCTTT
cdr3_aa: CAARVLPTEAFF
clone_size: .
j_call: TRBJ1-1
v_call: TRBV24-1
d_call: .

cdr3_nt: TGTGCCAGCAGTACCCCCAGCGGAAGCTCCTACGAGCAGTACTTC
cdr3_aa: CASSTPSGSSYEQYF
clone_size: .
j_call: TRBJ2-7
v_call: TRBV28
d_call: .

cdr3_nt: TGTGCCAGCTCACGGGGACAGCTTAATGAAAAACTGTTTTTT
cdr3_aa: CASSRGQLNEKLFF
clone_size: few
j_call: TRBJ1-4
v_call: TRBV18
d_call: TRBD1

cdr3_nt: TGCGCCAGCAGACAAGGAGGAGTGAGTGAAAAACTGTTTTTT
cdr3_aa: CASRQGGVSEKLFF
clone_size: many
j_call: TRBJ1-4
v_call: TRBV5-1
d_call: .

cdr3_nt: TGTGCCAGCAGCTTACGTCTAGGCTCTGGGGCCAACGTCCTGACTTTC
cdr3_aa: CASSLRLGSGANVLTF
clone_size: many
j_call: TRBJ2-6
v_call: TRBV7-3
d_call: .

cdr3_nt: TGTGCCAGCAGTTACCACCTGGGGTCCTCTGGAAACACCATATATTTT
cdr3_aa: CASSYHLGSSGNTIYF
clone_size: .
j_call: TRBJ1-3
v_call: TRBV6-5
d_call: .